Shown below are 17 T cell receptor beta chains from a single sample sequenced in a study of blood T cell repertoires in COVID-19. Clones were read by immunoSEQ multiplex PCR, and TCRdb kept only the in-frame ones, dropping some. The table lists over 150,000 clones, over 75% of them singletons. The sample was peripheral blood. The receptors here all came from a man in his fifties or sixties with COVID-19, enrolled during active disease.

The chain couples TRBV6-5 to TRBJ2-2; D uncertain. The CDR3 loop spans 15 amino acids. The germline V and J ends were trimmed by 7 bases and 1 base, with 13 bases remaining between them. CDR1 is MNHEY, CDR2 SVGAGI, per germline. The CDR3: CASTEFYGNTGELFF. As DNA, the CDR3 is TGTGCCAGCACCGAGTTTTACGGGAACACCGGGGAGCTGTTTTTT.

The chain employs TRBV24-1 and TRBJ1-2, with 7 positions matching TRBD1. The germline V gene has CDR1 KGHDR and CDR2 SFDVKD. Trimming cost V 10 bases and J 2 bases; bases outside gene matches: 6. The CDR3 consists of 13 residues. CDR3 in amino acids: CATAAGGNYGYTF. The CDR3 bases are TGTGCCACGGCGGCAGGGGGAAACTATGGCTACACCTTC.

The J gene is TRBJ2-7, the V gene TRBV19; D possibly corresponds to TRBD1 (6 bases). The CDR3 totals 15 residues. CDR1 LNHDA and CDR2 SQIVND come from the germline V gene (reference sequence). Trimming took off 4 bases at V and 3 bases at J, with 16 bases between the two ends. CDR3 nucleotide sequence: TGTGCCAGTAGTACCGCTACCGGACAGCGCTACGAGCAGTACTTC. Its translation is CASSTATGQRYEQYF.

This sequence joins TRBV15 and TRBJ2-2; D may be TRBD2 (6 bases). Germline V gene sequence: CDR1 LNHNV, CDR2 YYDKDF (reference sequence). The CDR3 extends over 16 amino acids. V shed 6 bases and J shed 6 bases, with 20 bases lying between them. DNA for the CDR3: TGTGCCACCAGACCCGGGGGTGGTTTGACCGCCGGGGAGCTGTTTTTT. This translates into CATRPGGGLTAGELFF.

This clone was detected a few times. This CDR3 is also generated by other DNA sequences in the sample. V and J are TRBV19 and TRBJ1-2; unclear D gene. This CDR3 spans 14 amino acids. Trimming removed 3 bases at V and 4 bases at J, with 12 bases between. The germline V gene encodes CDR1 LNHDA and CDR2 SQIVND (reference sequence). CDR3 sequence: CASSISAGGYGYTF. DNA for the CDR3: TGTGCCAGTAGTATTAGCGCAGGCGGCTATGGCTACACCTTC.

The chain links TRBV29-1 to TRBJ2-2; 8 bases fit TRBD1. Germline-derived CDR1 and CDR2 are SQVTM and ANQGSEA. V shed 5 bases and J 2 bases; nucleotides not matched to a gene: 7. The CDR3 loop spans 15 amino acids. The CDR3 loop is CSVPGGAGNTGELFF. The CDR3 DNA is TGCAGCGTTCCAGGGGGCGCGGGAAACACCGGGGAGCTGTTTTTT.

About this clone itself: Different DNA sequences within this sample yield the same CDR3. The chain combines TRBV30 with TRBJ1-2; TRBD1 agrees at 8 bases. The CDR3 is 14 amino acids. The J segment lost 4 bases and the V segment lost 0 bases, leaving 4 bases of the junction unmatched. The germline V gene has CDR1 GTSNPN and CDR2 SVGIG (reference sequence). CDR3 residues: CAWSVTGGVYGYTF. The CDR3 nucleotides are TGTGCCTGGAGTGTAACAGGGGGGGTCTATGGCTACACCTTC.

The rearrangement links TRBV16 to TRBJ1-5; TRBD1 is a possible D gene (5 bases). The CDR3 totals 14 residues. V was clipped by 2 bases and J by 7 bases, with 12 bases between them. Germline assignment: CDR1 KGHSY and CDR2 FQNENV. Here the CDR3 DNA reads TGTGCCAGCAGCCAAGGTCGGGGGAAGCAGCCCCAGCATTTT. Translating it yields CASSQGRGKQPQHF.

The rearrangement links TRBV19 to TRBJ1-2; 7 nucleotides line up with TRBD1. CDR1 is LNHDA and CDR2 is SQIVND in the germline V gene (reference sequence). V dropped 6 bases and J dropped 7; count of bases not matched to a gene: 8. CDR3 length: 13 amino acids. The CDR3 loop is CASSRKGAGGYTF. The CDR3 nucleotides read TGTGCCAGTAGCAGGAAGGGGGCCGGTGGCTACACCTTC.

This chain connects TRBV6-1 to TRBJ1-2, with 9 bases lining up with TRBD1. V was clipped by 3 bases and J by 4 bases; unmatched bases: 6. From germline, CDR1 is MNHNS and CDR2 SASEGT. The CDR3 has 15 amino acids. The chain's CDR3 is CASSEPGQGRYGYTF. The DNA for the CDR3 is TGTGCCAGCAGTGAGCCGGGACAGGGTCGCTATGGCTACACCTTC.

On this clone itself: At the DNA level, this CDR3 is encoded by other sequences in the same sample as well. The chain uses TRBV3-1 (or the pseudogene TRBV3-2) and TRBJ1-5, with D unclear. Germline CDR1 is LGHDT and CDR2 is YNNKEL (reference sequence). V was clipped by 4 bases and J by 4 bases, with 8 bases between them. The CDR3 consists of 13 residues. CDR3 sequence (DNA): TGTGCCAGCAGCCGCGGCGGTAATCAGCCCCAGCATTTT. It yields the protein CASSRGGNQPQHF.

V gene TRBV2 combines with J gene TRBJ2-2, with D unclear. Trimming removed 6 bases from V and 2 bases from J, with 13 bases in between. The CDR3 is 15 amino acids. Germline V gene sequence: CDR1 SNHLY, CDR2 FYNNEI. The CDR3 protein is CASRVRVSNTGELFF. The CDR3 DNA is TGTGCCAGCAGAGTTCGGGTCAGCAACACCGGGGAGCTGTTTTTT.

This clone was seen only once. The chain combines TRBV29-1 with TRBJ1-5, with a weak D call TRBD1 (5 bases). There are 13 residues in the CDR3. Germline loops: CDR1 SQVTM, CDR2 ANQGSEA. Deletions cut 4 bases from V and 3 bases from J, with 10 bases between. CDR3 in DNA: TGCAGCGTTGTCCAGGGTACCAATCAGCCCCAGCATTTT. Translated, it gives CSVVQGTNQPQHF.

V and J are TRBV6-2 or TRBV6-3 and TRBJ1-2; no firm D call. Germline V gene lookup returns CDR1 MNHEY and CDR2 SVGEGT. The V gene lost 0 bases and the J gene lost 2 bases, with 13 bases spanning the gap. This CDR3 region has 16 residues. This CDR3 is CASSYSSVAANYGYTF. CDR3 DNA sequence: TGTGCCAGCAGTTACTCGTCGGTTGCAGCGAACTATGGCTACACCTTC.

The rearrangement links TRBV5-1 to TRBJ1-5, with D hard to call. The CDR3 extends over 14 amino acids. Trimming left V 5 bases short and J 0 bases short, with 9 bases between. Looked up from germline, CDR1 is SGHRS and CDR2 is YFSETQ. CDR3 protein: CASRPDISNQPQHF. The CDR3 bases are TGCGCCAGCAGACCCGACATTAGCAATCAGCCCCAGCATTTT.

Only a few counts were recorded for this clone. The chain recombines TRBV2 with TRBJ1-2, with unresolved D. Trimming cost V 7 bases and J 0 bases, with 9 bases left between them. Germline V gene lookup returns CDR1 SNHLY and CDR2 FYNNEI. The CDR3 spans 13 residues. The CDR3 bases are TGTGCCAGCACCCAGGTGTCTAACTATGGCTACACCTTC. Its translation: CASTQVSNYGYTF.

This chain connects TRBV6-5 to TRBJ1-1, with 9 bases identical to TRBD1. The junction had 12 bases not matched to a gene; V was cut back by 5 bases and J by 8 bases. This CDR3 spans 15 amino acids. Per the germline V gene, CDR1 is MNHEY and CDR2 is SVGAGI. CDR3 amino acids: CASSTPGQGKREAFF. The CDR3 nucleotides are TGTGCCAGCAGTACCCCGGGACAGGGTAAAAGGGAAGCTTTCTTT.